A selection of T cell receptor beta chains follows, all from one sample in a study of T cell responses to AZD1222 COVID-19 vaccine. The data were produced by immunoSEQ multiplex PCR, yet TCRdb's version contains in-frame clones alone and is incomplete. The sample comprises 95,000 to 110,000 clones, over 90% of which are singletons, and 4% to 5.5% rests with the top ten. The sequencing used peripheral blood, collected on day 0 of AZD1222 vaccination. These receptors originate from an adult in good health. The CDR3 runs from the conserved cysteine through the conserved F or W. Fields, in order: V gene, J gene, D gene, clone size, CDR3 protein, CDR3 DNA. A D gene is named only where the DNA matches it firmly. Size values are once, few and many counts, or a class for expanded clones, and some rows have none.

v_call: TRBV10-3; j_call: TRBJ1-2; d_call: -; clone_size: -; cdr3_aa: CAISDQQNYGYTF; cdr3_nt: TGTGCCATCAGTGATCAGCAGAACTATGGCTACACCTTC
v_call: TRBV6-2/TRBV6-3; j_call: TRBJ1-5; d_call: -; clone_size: -; cdr3_aa: CASSYFLGSNQPQHF; cdr3_nt: TGTGCCAGCAGTTACTTTTTGGGGAGCAATCAGCCCCAGCATTTT
v_call: TRBV5-1; j_call: TRBJ1-2; d_call: TRBD1; clone_size: -; cdr3_aa: CASSRTGGYGYTF; cdr3_nt: TGCGCCAGCAGCCGGACAGGGGGATATGGCTACACCTTC
v_call: TRBV28; j_call: TRBJ1-2; d_call: -; clone_size: -; cdr3_aa: CASSSGDDNYGYTF; cdr3_nt: TGTGCCAGCAGTTCCGGGGACGATAACTATGGCTACACCTTC
v_call: TRBV28; j_call: TRBJ2-3; d_call: -; clone_size: -; cdr3_aa: CASSFRDGTDTQYF; cdr3_nt: TGTGCCAGCAGTTTCAGGGACGGGACAGATACGCAGTATTTT
v_call: TRBV18; j_call: TRBJ2-7; d_call: TRBD2; clone_size: -; cdr3_aa: CASSPRRGGAYEQYF; cdr3_nt: TGTGCCAGCTCACCCCGGCGGGGAGGGGCCTACGAGCAGTACTTC
v_call: TRBV5-1; j_call: TRBJ2-3; d_call: TRBD2; clone_size: -; cdr3_aa: CASSSSGTTEDTQYF; cdr3_nt: TGCGCCAGCAGCTCATCCGGGACTACAGAAGATACGCAGTATTTT
v_call: TRBV19; j_call: TRBJ1-5; d_call: -; clone_size: -; cdr3_aa: CASCGHPYSNQPQHF; cdr3_nt: TGTGCCAGCTGCGGACACCCGTATAGCAATCAGCCCCAGCATTTT
v_call: TRBV19; j_call: TRBJ2-3; d_call: TRBD1; clone_size: -; cdr3_aa: CASSRDRAFTDTQYF; cdr3_nt: TGTGCCAGTAGTAGGGACAGGGCATTCACAGATACGCAGTATTTT
v_call: TRBV3-1/TRBV3-2; j_call: TRBJ1-3; d_call: -; clone_size: -; cdr3_aa: CASSQSWDSGNTIYF; cdr3_nt: TGTGCCAGCAGCCAATCCTGGGACTCTGGAAACACCATATATTTT
v_call: TRBV15; j_call: TRBJ1-5; d_call: -; clone_size: -; cdr3_aa: CATSRDGKEISPQHF; cdr3_nt: TGTGCCACCAGCAGAGATGGGAAGGAGATCAGCCCCCAGCATTTT
v_call: TRBV6-5; j_call: TRBJ2-1; d_call: TRBD2; clone_size: many; cdr3_aa: CASSSGEGTYNEQFF; cdr3_nt: TGTGCCAGCAGTTCGGGGGAGGGGACCTACAATGAGCAGTTCTTC
v_call: TRBV21-1; j_call: TRBJ2-6; d_call: -; clone_size: -; cdr3_aa: CASSKARRGESSGANVLTF; cdr3_nt: TGTGCCAGCAGCAAAGCGAGGAGGGGGGAAAGCTCTGGGGCCAACGTCCTGACTTTC
v_call: TRBV19; j_call: TRBJ1-1; d_call: -; clone_size: -; cdr3_aa: CASSIPTAEVTEAFF; cdr3_nt: TGTGCCAGTAGTATCCCTACGGCTGAAGTCACTGAAGCTTTCTTT
v_call: TRBV6-5; j_call: TRBJ1-5; d_call: -; clone_size: -; cdr3_aa: CASSYEKGQPQHF; cdr3_nt: TGTGCCAGCAGTTATGAGAAGGGACAGCCCCAGCATTTT
v_call: TRBV27; j_call: TRBJ1-5; d_call: -; clone_size: -; cdr3_aa: CASSFGQGYQPQHF; cdr3_nt: TGTGCCAGCAGTTTTGGGCAGGGGTATCAGCCCCAGCATTTT
v_call: TRBV21-1; j_call: TRBJ2-7; d_call: -; clone_size: -; cdr3_aa: CASSKIVLAGEGPFEQYF; cdr3_nt: TGTGCCAGCAGCAAAATTGTTCTCGCGGGGGAGGGCCCTTTCGAGCAGTACTTC
v_call: TRBV28; j_call: TRBJ1-2; d_call: -; clone_size: once; cdr3_aa: CASSLTPNLYGYTF; cdr3_nt: TGTGCCAGCAGTTTAACTCCCAATCTCTATGGCTACACCTTC
v_call: TRBV6-2/TRBV6-3; j_call: TRBJ2-1; d_call: TRBD1; clone_size: once; cdr3_aa: CASSYGTGYNEQFF; cdr3_nt: TGTGCCAGCAGTTACGGGACAGGGTACAATGAGCAGTTCTTC
v_call: TRBV11-3; j_call: TRBJ2-7; d_call: -; clone_size: -; cdr3_aa: CASSLGRFGQADEQYF; cdr3_nt: TGTGCCAGCAGCTTAGGCAGGTTCGGCCAAGCCGACGAGCAGTACTTC
v_call: TRBV25-1; j_call: TRBJ2-2; d_call: -; clone_size: -; cdr3_aa: CASSSENTGELFF; cdr3_nt: TGTGCCAGTAGCAGCGAGAACACCGGGGAGCTGTTTTTT
v_call: TRBV6-1; j_call: TRBJ1-6; d_call: TRBD1; clone_size: -; cdr3_aa: CASSEHRDRGRSPLHF; cdr3_nt: TGTGCCAGCAGTGAACACCGGGACAGGGGAAGGTCACCCCTCCACTTT
v_call: TRBV11-2; j_call: TRBJ1-1; d_call: -; clone_size: -; cdr3_aa: CASSLGGGLRTEAFF; cdr3_nt: TGTGCCAGCAGCTTAGGGGGGGGCCTCCGTACTGAAGCTTTCTTT
v_call: TRBV7-2; j_call: TRBJ1-2; d_call: -; clone_size: -; cdr3_aa: CASSLESPLSYTF; cdr3_nt: TGTGCCAGCAGCTTAGAATCTCCGCTGAGCTACACCTTC
v_call: TRBV19; j_call: TRBJ2-7; d_call: TRBD2; clone_size: -; cdr3_aa: CASRTSGSSYEQYF; cdr3_nt: TGTGCCAGCCGGACTAGCGGGTCCTCCTACGAGCAGTACTTC
v_call: TRBV19; j_call: TRBJ1-1; d_call: TRBD1; clone_size: once; cdr3_aa: CASRIPGTGLNTEAFF; cdr3_nt: TGTGCCAGTAGAATCCCCGGGACAGGATTGAACACTGAAGCTTTCTTT
v_call: TRBV5-1; j_call: TRBJ1-1; d_call: -; clone_size: -; cdr3_aa: CASSAGVAGTEAFF; cdr3_nt: TGCGCCAGCAGCGCGGGGGTCGCGGGTACTGAAGCTTTCTTT
v_call: TRBV6-2/TRBV6-3; j_call: TRBJ2-3; d_call: -; clone_size: -; cdr3_aa: CASSYSVQDSLIDTQYF; cdr3_nt: TGTGCCAGCAGTTACTCGGTCCAAGACAGCCTGATAGATACGCAGTATTTT
v_call: TRBV7-8; j_call: TRBJ1-2; d_call: TRBD1; clone_size: -; cdr3_aa: CASSLGQGPLGYTF; cdr3_nt: TGTGCCAGCAGCTTAGGACAGGGCCCCCTAGGCTACACCTTC
v_call: TRBV7-2; j_call: TRBJ2-7; d_call: -; clone_size: -; cdr3_aa: CASNGQGYEQYF; cdr3_nt: TGTGCCAGCAACGGCCAAGGCTACGAGCAGTACTTC
v_call: TRBV5-1; j_call: TRBJ1-2; d_call: -; clone_size: -; cdr3_aa: CASSQVRGDGYTF; cdr3_nt: TGCGCCAGCAGCCAAGTACGGGGGGATGGCTACACCTTC
v_call: TRBV23-1; j_call: TRBJ1-2; d_call: -; clone_size: -; cdr3_aa: CASPGRTEANYGYTF; cdr3_nt: TGCGCCAGCCCAGGGAGGACAGAAGCTAACTATGGCTACACCTTC
v_call: TRBV2; j_call: TRBJ2-2; d_call: -; clone_size: few; cdr3_aa: CASSVTSWDTGELFF; cdr3_nt: TGTGCCTCCAGCGTTACTAGCTGGGACACCGGGGAGCTGTTTTTT
v_call: TRBV6-6; j_call: TRBJ2-2; d_call: -; clone_size: -; cdr3_aa: CASSSTSSGELFF; cdr3_nt: TGTGCCAGCAGTTCTACTAGTTCCGGGGAGCTGTTTTTT
v_call: TRBV19; j_call: TRBJ2-1; d_call: -; clone_size: once; cdr3_aa: CASSIKAPAIRNEQFF; cdr3_nt: TGTGCCAGTAGTATAAAAGCGCCTGCAATAAGGAATGAGCAGTTCTTC
v_call: TRBV9; j_call: TRBJ2-3; d_call: -; clone_size: -; cdr3_aa: CASSNTRAGHSTDTQYF; cdr3_nt: TGTGCCAGCAGCAATACAAGAGCGGGACATAGCACAGATACGCAGTATTTT
v_call: TRBV3-1/TRBV3-2; j_call: TRBJ1-3; d_call: -; clone_size: -; cdr3_aa: CASSRQGTGNTIYF; cdr3_nt: TGTGCCAGCAGCCGTCAGGGAACTGGAAACACCATATATTTT
v_call: TRBV15; j_call: TRBJ1-2; d_call: TRBD1; clone_size: once; cdr3_aa: CATSRPKYEDRDTF; cdr3_nt: TGTGCCACCAGCAGACCAAAATATGAGGACAGGGACACCTTC
v_call: TRBV2; j_call: TRBJ1-1; d_call: -; clone_size: -; cdr3_aa: CASSVTGTNTEAFF; cdr3_nt: TGTGCCAGCAGCGTCACAGGGACCAACACTGAAGCTTTCTTT
v_call: TRBV3-1/TRBV3-2; j_call: TRBJ2-1; d_call: -; clone_size: -; cdr3_aa: CASSQSRGDEQFF; cdr3_nt: TGTGCCAGCAGCCAAAGTAGGGGAGATGAGCAGTTCTTC